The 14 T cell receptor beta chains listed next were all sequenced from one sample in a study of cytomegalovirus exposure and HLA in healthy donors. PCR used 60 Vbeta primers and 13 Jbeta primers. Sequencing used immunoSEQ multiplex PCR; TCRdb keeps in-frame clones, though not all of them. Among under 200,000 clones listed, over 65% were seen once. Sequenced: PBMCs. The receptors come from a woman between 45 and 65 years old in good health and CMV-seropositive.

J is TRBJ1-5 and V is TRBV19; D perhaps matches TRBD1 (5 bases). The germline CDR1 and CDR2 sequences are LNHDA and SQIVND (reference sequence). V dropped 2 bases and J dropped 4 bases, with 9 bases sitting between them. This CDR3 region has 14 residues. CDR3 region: CASSIRGVNQPQHF. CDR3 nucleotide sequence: TGTGCCAGTAGTATACGGGGGGTGAATCAGCCCCAGCATTTT.

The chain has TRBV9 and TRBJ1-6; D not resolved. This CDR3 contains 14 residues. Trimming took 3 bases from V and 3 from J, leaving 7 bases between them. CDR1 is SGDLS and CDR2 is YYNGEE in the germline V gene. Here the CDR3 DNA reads TGTGCCAGCAGCGGCGGCCTCTATAATTCACCCCTCCACTTT. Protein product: CASSGGLYNSPLHF.

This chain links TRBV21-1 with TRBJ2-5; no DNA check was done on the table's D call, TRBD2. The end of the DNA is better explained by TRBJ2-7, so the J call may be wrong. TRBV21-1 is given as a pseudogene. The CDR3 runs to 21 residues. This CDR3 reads CASSKFLPNAESPPTSYEQYF. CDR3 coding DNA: TGTGCCAGCAGCAAGTTCCTTCCAAATGCGGAAAGTCCTCCCACCTCCTACGAGCAGTACTTC.

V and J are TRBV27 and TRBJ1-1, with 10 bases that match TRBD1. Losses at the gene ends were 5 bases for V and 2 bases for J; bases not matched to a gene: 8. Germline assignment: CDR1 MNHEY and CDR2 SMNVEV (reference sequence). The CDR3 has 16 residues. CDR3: CASSLRQGALNTEAFF. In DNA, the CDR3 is TGTGCCAGCAGTCTCCGACAGGGGGCCCTAAACACTGAAGCTTTCTTT.

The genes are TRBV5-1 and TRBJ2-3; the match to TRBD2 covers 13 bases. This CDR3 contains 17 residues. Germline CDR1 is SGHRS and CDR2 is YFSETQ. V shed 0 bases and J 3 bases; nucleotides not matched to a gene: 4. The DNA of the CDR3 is TGCGCCAGCAGCTTGGCACGGGGACTAGCGGGAACAGATACGCAGTATTTT. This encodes CASSLARGLAGTDTQYF. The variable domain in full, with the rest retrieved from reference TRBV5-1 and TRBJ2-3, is KAGVTQTPRYLIKTRGQQVTLSCSPISGHRSVSWYQQTPGQGLQFLFEYFSETQRNKGNFPGRFSGRQFSNSRSEMNVSTLELGDSALYLCASSLARGLAGTDTQYFGPGTRLTVL.

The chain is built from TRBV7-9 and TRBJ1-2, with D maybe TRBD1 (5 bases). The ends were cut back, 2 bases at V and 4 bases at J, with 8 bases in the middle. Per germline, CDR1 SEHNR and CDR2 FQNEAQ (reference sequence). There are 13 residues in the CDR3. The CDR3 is CASSLPGIYGYTF. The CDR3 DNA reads TGTGCCAGCAGCTTACCAGGGATCTATGGCTACACCTTC.

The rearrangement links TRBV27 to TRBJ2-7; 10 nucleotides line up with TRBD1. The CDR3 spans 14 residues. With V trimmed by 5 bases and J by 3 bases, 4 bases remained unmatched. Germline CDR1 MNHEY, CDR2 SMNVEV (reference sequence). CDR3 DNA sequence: TGTGCCAGCAGTCCCCGGGACAGGGGCTACGAGCAGTACTTC. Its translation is CASSPRDRGYEQYF.

CDR3 nucleotide sequence: TGCGCCAGCAGCCAACTATCGACGACAGGGGGAAACTATGGCTACACCTTC. This gives the protein CASSQLSTTGGNYGYTF. The chain combines TRBV4-1 with TRBJ1-2, with TRBD1 identical over 9 bases. Germline V CDR1 and CDR2: MGHRA, YSYEKL. The CDR3 sequence is 17 residues long. The junction had 9 bases not matched to a gene; V was cut back by 2 bases and J by 2 bases.

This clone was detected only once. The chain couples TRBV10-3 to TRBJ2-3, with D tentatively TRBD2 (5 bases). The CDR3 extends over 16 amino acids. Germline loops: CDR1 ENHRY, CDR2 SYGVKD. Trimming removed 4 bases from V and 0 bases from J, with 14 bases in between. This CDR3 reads CAISGLALGSTDTQYF. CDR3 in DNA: TGTGCCATCAGTGGCTTAGCGTTGGGGAGCACAGATACGCAGTATTTT.

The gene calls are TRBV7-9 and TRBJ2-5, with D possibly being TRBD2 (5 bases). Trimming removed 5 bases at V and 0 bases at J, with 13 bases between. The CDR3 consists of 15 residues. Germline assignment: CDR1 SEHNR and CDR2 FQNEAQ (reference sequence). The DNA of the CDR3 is TGTGCCAGCAGCCTACTCGGGCGGGACCAAGAGACCCAGTACTTC. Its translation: CASSLLGRDQETQYF.

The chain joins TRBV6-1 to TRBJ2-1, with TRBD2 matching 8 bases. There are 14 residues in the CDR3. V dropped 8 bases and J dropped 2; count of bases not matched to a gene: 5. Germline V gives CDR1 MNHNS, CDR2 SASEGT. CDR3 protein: CASRAGGAYNEQFF. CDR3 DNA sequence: TGTGCCAGCCGGGCGGGGGGCGCCTACAATGAGCAGTTCTTC.

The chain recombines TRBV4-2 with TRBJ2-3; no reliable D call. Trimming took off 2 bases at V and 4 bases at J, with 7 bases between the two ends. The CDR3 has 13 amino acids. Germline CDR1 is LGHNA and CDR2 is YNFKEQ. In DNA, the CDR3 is TGTGCCAGCAGCCAACCCCTATCAGATACGCAGTATTTT. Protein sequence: CASSQPLSDTQYF.

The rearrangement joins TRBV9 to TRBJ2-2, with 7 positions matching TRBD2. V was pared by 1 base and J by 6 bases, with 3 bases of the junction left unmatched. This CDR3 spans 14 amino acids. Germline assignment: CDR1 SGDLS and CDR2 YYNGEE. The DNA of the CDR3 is TGTGCCAGCAGCGTATGGGAGGGGTCCGGGGAGCTGTTTTTT. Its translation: CASSVWEGSGELFF.

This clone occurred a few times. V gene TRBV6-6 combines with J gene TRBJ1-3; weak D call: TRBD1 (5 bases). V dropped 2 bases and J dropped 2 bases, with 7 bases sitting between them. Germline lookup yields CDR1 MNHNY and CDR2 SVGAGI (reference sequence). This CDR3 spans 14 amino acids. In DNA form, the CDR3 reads TGTGCCAGCAGTTACGGGGGGACTGGAAACACCATATATTTT. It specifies CASSYGGTGNTIYF.